This TCR beta chain was identified in a study of shared clonotypes between healthy human individuals. Data came from immunoSEQ multiplex PCR; TCRdb stores just in-frame clones and leaves some out. The sample contains some 1.1 million clones, approximately 80% of which appear only once. The TCR sequence derives from a man younger than 30 in good health. Some clones in this sample may be carry-over from other donors' samples. Input material: memory CD4+ T cells from PBMCs. Subset described: CD45RA-negative fraction.

The CDR3 DNA reads as TGTGCCAGCAGCCCCCTAGCGGCTAACAATGAGCAGTTCTTC. It yields the protein CASSPLAANNEQFF. The chain links TRBV9 to TRBJ2-1, with TRBD2 matching 7 bases. The germline gives CDR1 SGDLS, CDR2 YYNGEE. The junction had 6 bases not matched to a gene; V was cut back by 4 bases and J by 5 bases. The CDR3 loop spans 14 amino acids.